This T cell receptor beta chain stems from a study of cytomegalovirus exposure and HLA in healthy donors. In the study overall: The 95 million to 120 million unique TCR beta sequences, from approximately 170 million T cells, were found by an earlier analysis.

Study conclusions and caveats: Reportedly, fewer N-insertions than the roughly 600-donor mean appeared in an Asian-associated ancestry cluster in a later analysis.

The PCR made use of 60 Vbeta and 13 Jbeta primers. Sequencing used immunoSEQ multiplex PCR; TCRdb keeps in-frame clones, though not all of them. Among some 150,000 clones listed, around 60% were seen once. CDR1 and CDR2 from the germline V gene are SGHRS and YFSETQ. This CDR3 is 14 amino acids long. The V and J ends lost 0 bases and 4 bases, in that order; junction bases with no gene match: 3. It was healthy bone marrow donors who served as donors. Remarks on this clone: Its target is unknown. Other DNA sequences in the same sample also yield this CDR3.

The receptor's source is a woman aged 55 to 70 in good health and CMV-seropositive. This chain joins TRBV5-1 and TRBJ2-5, with TRBD2 matching over 7 bases. The specimen sequenced was PBMCs. The CDR3 reads CASSLGTSRETQYF. In nucleotides, the CDR3 is TGCGCCAGCAGCTTGGGGACTAGTCGAGAGACCCAGTACTTC.